Listed here are 24 T cell receptor beta chains from one sample, sequenced in a study of beta chain features in type 1 diabetes. Study results and caveats: Moderately but significantly shorter TCRB CDR3s were found in Type 1 diabetes patients in all four CD4+ subsets.

The sequenced template was cDNA made from the entire isolated RNA. Measured with immunoSEQ multiplex PCR; TCRdb has only the in-frame clones, and not every one. The sample carries almost 350,000 clones, approximately 9.7% recorded once. Their cognate antigens are unknown. Input material: central memory CD4+ T cells from blood. These receptors were collected from a man between 25 and 39 years old with type 1 diabetes.

The chain combines TRBV5-1 with TRBJ2-5; 13 bases are shared with TRBD2. This CDR3 spans 15 amino acids. The V segment lost 4 bases and the J segment 5 bases; nucleotides outside the gene matches: 5. Germline-derived CDR1 and CDR2 are SGHRS and YFSETQ. CDR3 region: CASSKTSGGSETQYF. The CDR3 nucleotides are TGCGCCAGCAGCAAGACTAGCGGGGGGTCGGAGACCCAGTACTTC. Looking up the rest from reference TRBV5-1 and TRBJ2-5 gives the full variable domain: KAGVTQTPRYLIKTRGQQVTLSCSPISGHRSVSWYQQTPGQGLQFLFEYFSETQRNKGNFPGRFSGRQFSNSRSEMNVSTLELGDSALYLCASSKTSGGSETQYFGPGTRLLVL.

This clone has a count of ten or more. CDR3 in amino acids: CSVGLAGGAGQFF. The CDR3 nucleotides are TGCAGCGTTGGACTAGCGGGGGGGGCCGGGCAGTTCTTC. The chain recombines TRBV29-1 with TRBJ2-1; the match to TRBD2 covers 14 bases. With 4 bases clipped from V and 12 bases from J, the junction kept 5 bases outside the gene matches. Germline CDR1 is SQVTM and CDR2 is ANQGSEA. CDR3 length: 13 amino acids.

This clone was detected a few times. This chain links TRBV9 with TRBJ1-2, with D perhaps matching TRBD1 (6 bases). V shed 5 bases and J shed 4 bases, with 18 bases lying between them. The CDR3 runs to 15 residues. Germline-derived CDR1 and CDR2 are SGDLS and YYNGEE. As DNA, the CDR3 is TGTGCCAGCAGTCAAATGGGGGCAGGAACCTATGGCTACACCTTC. Translated, it gives CASSQMGAGTYGYTF.

This clone was seen only a few times. The V gene is TRBV28, the J gene TRBJ1-1, with a possible D match to TRBD1 (6 bases). The CDR3 consists of 13 residues. CDR1 is MDHEN and CDR2 is SYDVKM in the germline V gene. V was shortened by 7 bases and J by 4 bases, with 13 bases between the two germline ends. The DNA for the CDR3 is TGTGCCAGCACCCTACAGGGTTTCACTGAAGCTTTCTTT. It yields the protein CASTLQGFTEAFF.

This clone was picked up a small number of times. The chain couples TRBV6-5 to TRBJ2-2; a possible D gene is TRBD2 (6 bases). Germline V gene data show CDR1 as MNHEY and CDR2 as SVGAGI. Trimming shortened V by 4 bases and J by 2 bases, and 14 bases separated the two germline ends. This CDR3 comprises 16 residues. CDR3 nucleotide sequence: TGTGCCAGCAGTTCTATTCCCGGGACTAACACCGGGGAGCTGTTTTTT. Its translation: CASSSIPGTNTGELFF.

This clone was picked up a small number of times. J is TRBJ2-5 and V is TRBV7-8, with 9 bases fitting TRBD2. V was pared by 0 bases and J by 5 bases, with 4 bases of the junction left unmatched. The CDR3 contains 15 residues. Germline CDR1 SGHVS, CDR2 FQNEAQ. The CDR3 nucleotides read TGTGCCAGCAGCTTAGCTAGCGGGGGTGGGGAGACCCAGTACTTC. Protein product: CASSLASGGGETQYF.

This clone was detected a few times. This chain uses TRBV11-2 with TRBJ2-1; D call uncertain. Germline values: CDR1 SGHAT, CDR2 FQNNGV. CDR3 length: 15 residues. V was pared by 4 bases and J by 3 bases, with 13 bases between. The CDR3 nucleotides read TGTGCCAGCAGCTGGGGTACGGAAGGCTACAATGAGCAGTTCTTC. This codes for CASSWGTEGYNEQFF.

The chain is built from TRBV30 and TRBJ1-5; a possible D gene is TRBD1 (5 bases). Trimming removed 3 bases from V and 2 bases from J, with 5 bases in between. The CDR3 sequence is 12 residues long. Germline CDR1 and CDR2: GTSNPN and SVGIG (reference sequence). The CDR3 sequence is CAWRQGNQPQHF. The CDR3 DNA reads TGTGCCTGGAGACAGGGCAATCAGCCCCAGCATTTT. Full variable domain (remainder filled in from reference TRBV30 and TRBJ1-5): SQTIHQWPATLVQPVGSPLSLECTVEGTSNPNLYWYRQAAGRGLQLLFYSVGIGQISSEVPQNLSASRPQDRQFILSSKKLLLSDSGFYLCAWRQGNQPQHFGDGTRLSIL.

The chain has TRBV4-3 and TRBJ2-2, with D possibly matching TRBD1 (6 bases). Trimming cost V 0 bases and J 7 bases, with 15 bases left between them. In germline, CDR1 is LGHNA, CDR2 YSLEER. The CDR3 sequence is 16 residues long. The DNA for the CDR3 is TGCGCCAGCAGCCAAGATTGGGCAGGGGATCACGGGGAGCTGTTTTTT. Amino acid sequence: CASSQDWAGDHGELFF.

This clone came up a few times. V and J are TRBV5-8 and TRBJ1-2; D is unresolved. In germline, CDR1 is SGHTS, CDR2 YDEGEE. The CDR3 totals 12 residues. Trimming took off 0 bases at V and 8 bases at J, with 8 bases between the two ends. CDR3 protein: CASSLVGSGYTF. The CDR3 DNA is TGTGCCAGCAGCTTGGTAGGGAGCGGCTACACCTTC.

The CDR3 region is CASSLSASLGEQYF. CDR3 DNA: TGCGCCAGCAGCTTGTCGGCTAGTCTGGGCGAGCAGTACTTC. The rearrangement links TRBV5-1 to TRBJ2-7; D not resolved. V was shortened by 1 base and J by 6 bases, with 14 bases between the two germline ends. This CDR3 has 14 amino acids. Germline assignment: CDR1 SGHRS and CDR2 YFSETQ.

Of note for this clone: The sample has other DNA sequences that encode this CDR3 too. V and J are TRBV7-2 and TRBJ1-4; no clear D. The V and J ends lost 3 bases and 5 bases respectively, with 7 bases between them. The CDR3 extends over 13 amino acids. The germline CDR1 and CDR2 sequences are SGHTA and FQGNSA. CDR3 sequence (DNA): TGTGCCAGCAGCTTTGCCGGGAATGAAAAACTGTTTTTT. Protein: CASSFAGNEKLFF. Based on the CDR3 plus reference TRBV7-2 and TRBJ1-4, the full variable domain is GAGVSQSPSNKVTEKGKDVELRCDPISGHTALYWYRQSLGQGLEFLIYFQGNSAPDKSGLPSDRFSAERTGGSVSTLTIQRTQQEDSAVYLCASSFAGNEKLFFGSGTQLSVL.

The chain has TRBV6-5 and TRBJ1-3; perhaps TRBD1 as D (6 bases). The CDR3 contains 14 residues. Germline V gives CDR1 MNHEY, CDR2 SVGAGI. The V gene lost 8 bases and the J gene lost 0 bases, with 11 bases spanning the gap. CDR3 residues: CASREGGSGNTIYF. CDR3 nucleotide sequence: TGTGCCAGCCGTGAGGGGGGCTCTGGAAACACCATATATTTT.

This clone occurred many times. The chain is built from TRBV18 and TRBJ2-2; TRBD1 matches 7 bases. The CDR3 is 15 amino acids. Germline V lookup: CDR1 KGHSH, CDR2 LQKENI. The ends lost 1 base at V and 4 bases at J; junction bases unmatched: 3. CDR3 nucleotide sequence: TGTGCCAGCTCACCACTGGGACAGCCCACCGGGGAGCTGTTTTTT. It translates to CASSPLGQPTGELFF.

The chain combines TRBV7-2 with TRBJ2-5, with 8 bases fitting TRBD2. The germline V gene encodes CDR1 SGHTA and CDR2 FQGNSA. V gave up 1 base and J gave up 5 bases; unmatched junction bases: 12. The CDR3 totals 17 residues. The CDR3 is CASSLGTLGGGLETQYF. The DNA of the CDR3 is TGTGCCAGCAGCTTAGGGACCCTCGGGGGGGGCTTGGAGACCCAGTACTTC. The full variable domain, completed using reference TRBV7-2 and TRBJ2-5, is GAGVSQSPSNKVTEKGKDVELRCDPISGHTALYWYRQSLGQGLEFLIYFQGNSAPDKSGLPSDRFSAERTGGSVSTLTIQRTQQEDSAVYLCASSLGTLGGGLETQYFGPGTRLLVL.

This clone was detected a few times. J is TRBJ1-2 and V is TRBV4-3, with D perhaps matching TRBD1 (6 bases). This CDR3 is 15 amino acids long. Germline loops: CDR1 LGHNA, CDR2 YSLEER. Trimming took off 0 bases at V and 1 base at J, with 9 bases between the two ends. The CDR3 protein is CASSQDQGNNYGYTF. As DNA, the CDR3 is TGCGCCAGCAGCCAAGATCAGGGGAATAACTATGGCTACACCTTC.

This clone came up a few times. The genes are TRBV7-2 and TRBJ1-1; D call uncertain. The CDR3 spans 14 residues. The V gene lost 5 bases and the J gene lost 0 bases, with 10 bases spanning the gap. Germline lookup yields CDR1 SGHTA and CDR2 FQGNSA. The chain's CDR3 is CASSVGPLNTEAFF. DNA for the CDR3: TGTGCCAGCAGCGTCGGACCGCTGAACACTGAAGCTTTCTTT.

This sequence joins TRBV20-1 and TRBJ2-5, with D possibly TRBD1 on 6 matching bases. The CDR3 has 11 amino acids. Germline V gives CDR1 DFQATT, CDR2 SNEGSKA (reference sequence). V was pared by 7 bases and J by 1 base, with 7 bases between. CDR3 loop: CSVGGQETQYF. The CDR3 bases are TGCAGTGTAGGGGGCCAAGAGACCCAGTACTTC.

This chain connects TRBV7-6 to TRBJ2-7, with D maybe TRBD2 (5 bases). The CDR3 has 14 amino acids. Trimming removed 0 bases from V and 6 bases from J, with 12 bases in between. The germline CDR1 and CDR2 sequences are SGHVS and FNYEAQ. This chain's CDR3 is CASSLALGEAEQYF. In DNA, the CDR3 is TGTGCCAGCAGCTTAGCGCTGGGAGAGGCCGAGCAGTACTTC.

This chain connects TRBV2 to TRBJ2-3; D gene uncertain. Germline loops: CDR1 SNHLY, CDR2 FYNNEI. This CDR3 region has 14 residues. The germline V and J ends were trimmed by 4 bases and 1 base, with 9 bases remaining between them. The CDR3 DNA follows: TGTGCCAGCAGTGCGATGACGCGCACAGATACGCAGTATTTT. Its protein product is CASSAMTRTDTQYF.

This clone was observed a few times. The DNA for the CDR3 is TGTGCCAGCAGCTTAGACGGGACACCTTCCCACGAGCAGTACTTC. Encoded protein: CASSLDGTPSHEQYF. The chain combines TRBV7-2 with TRBJ2-7; a possible D gene is TRBD1 (6 bases). CDR3 size: 15 residues. The V gene's germline CDR1 is SGHTA and CDR2 FQGNSA. Trimming took 1 base from V and 5 from J, leaving 15 bases between them.

For this clone: Other DNA sequences in the same sample also yield this CDR3. The chain employs TRBV7-9 and TRBJ1-1; TRBD1 is a possible D gene (6 bases). The germline V and J ends were trimmed by 5 bases and 0 bases, with 10 bases remaining between them. CDR1 is SEHNR, CDR2 FQNEAQ, per germline (reference sequence). This CDR3 is built from 14 residues. For the CDR3, the DNA is TGTGCCAGCAGCGAAGGGACATTGAACACTGAAGCTTTCTTT. Amino acids: CASSEGTLNTEAFF.

The V call is TRBV30, the J call TRBJ1-1, with a tentative D call TRBD1 (6 bases). This CDR3 has 13 amino acids. The V end was cut by 5 bases, the J end by 4 bases, with 14 bases between. Looked up from germline, CDR1 is GTSNPN and CDR2 is SVGIG (reference sequence). CDR3 DNA sequence: TGTGCCTGGGGGACACAAGTGGGCACTGAAGCTTTCTTT. Translating gives CAWGTQVGTEAFF.

This chain uses TRBV25-1 with TRBJ1-4; TRBD1 is a possible D gene (6 bases). The CDR3 is made up of 15 amino acids. CDR1 and CDR2 (germline): MGHDK, SYGVNS. V was clipped by 2 bases and J by 3 bases, with 10 bases between them. Here the CDR3 DNA reads TGTGCCAGCAGTGAACAGGGGACGGCTAATGAAAAACTGTTTTTT. The encoded protein is CASSEQGTANEKLFF. Supplemented by reference TRBV25-1 and TRBJ1-4, the full variable domain reads EADIYQTPRYLVIGTGKKITLECSQTMGHDKMYWYQQDPGMELHLIHYSYGVNSTEKGDLSSESTVSRIRTEHFPLTLESARPSHTSQYLCASSEQGTANEKLFFGSGTQLSVL.